This T cell receptor beta chain comes out of a study of blood T cell repertoires in COVID-19. In the study overall: The United States, Italy and Spain provided the acute and convalescent COVID-19 samples.

The assay was immunoSEQ multiplex PCR, and TCRdb's table has in-frame clones only and misses some. The sample yields 140,000 to 150,000 clones, around four fifths seen once. CDR1 GTSNPN and CDR2 SVGIG come from the germline V gene (reference sequence). The CDR3 is 13 amino acids. Trimming took 2 bases from V and 4 from J, leaving 11 bases between them. The TCR originated in a woman aged 40 to 50 with active or convalescent COVID-19. Source material: peripheral blood. The genes are TRBV30 and TRBJ1-2; no clear D. Written as DNA, the CDR3 is TGTGCCTGGAGTCGTGCCTTCGGCTATGGCTACACCTTC. Amino acid sequence: CAWSRAFGYGYTF.